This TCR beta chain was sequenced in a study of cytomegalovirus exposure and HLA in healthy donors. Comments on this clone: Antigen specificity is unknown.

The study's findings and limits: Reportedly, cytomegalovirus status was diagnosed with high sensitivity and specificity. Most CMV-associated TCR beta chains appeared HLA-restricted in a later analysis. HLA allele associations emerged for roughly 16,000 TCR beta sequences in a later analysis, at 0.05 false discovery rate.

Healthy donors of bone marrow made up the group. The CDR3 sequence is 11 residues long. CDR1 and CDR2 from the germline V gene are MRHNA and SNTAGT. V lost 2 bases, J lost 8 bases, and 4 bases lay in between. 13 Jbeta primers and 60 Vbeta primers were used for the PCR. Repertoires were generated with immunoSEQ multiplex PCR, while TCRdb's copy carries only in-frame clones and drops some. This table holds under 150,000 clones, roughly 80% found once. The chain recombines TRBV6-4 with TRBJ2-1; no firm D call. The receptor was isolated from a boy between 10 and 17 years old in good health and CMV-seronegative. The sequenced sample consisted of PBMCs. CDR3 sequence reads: CASSDPDEQFF. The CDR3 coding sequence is TGTGCCAGCAGTGACCCCGATGAGCAGTTCTTC.